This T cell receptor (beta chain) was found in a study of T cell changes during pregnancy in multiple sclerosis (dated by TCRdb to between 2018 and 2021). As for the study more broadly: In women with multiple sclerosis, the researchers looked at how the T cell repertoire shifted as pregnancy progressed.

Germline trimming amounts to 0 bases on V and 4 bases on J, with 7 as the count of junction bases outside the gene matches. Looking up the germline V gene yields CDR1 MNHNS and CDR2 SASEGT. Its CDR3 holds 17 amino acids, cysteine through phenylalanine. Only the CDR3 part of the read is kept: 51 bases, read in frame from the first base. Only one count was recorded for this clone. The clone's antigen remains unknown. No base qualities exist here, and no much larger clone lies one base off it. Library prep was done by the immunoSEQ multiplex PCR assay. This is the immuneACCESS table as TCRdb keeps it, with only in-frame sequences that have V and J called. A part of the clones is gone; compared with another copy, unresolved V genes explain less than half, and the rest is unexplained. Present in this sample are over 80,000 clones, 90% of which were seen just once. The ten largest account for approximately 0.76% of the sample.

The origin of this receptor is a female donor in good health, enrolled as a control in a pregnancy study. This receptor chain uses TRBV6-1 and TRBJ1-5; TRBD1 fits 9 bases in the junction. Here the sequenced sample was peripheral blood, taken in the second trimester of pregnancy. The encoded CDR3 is CASSEALRDRENQPQHF. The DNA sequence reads TGTGCCAGCAGTGAAGCGCTTCGGGACAGGGAAAATCAGCCCCAGCATTTT.